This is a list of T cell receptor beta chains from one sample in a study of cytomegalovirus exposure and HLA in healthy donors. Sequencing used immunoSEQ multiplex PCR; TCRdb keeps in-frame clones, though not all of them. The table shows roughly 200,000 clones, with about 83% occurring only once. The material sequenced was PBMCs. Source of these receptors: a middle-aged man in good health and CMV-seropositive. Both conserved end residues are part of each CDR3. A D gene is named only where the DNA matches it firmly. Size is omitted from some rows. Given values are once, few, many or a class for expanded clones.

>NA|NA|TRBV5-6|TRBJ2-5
TGTGCCAGCAGCTTGGGGCAGGATGGGGAGACCCAGTACTTC
CASSLGQDGETQYF
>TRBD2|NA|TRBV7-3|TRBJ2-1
TGTGCCAGCACCGGAACTAGCGGGGGACGGGAGCAGTTCTTC
CASTGTSGGREQFF
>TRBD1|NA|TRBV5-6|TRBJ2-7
TGTGCCAGCAGCCCGGGACAGAGCACCTACGAGCAGTACTTC
CASSPGQSTYEQYF
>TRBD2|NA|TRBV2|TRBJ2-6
TGTGCCTCAGGCCGGGGGGACCTCTCTGGGGCCAACGGCCTGACTTTC
CASGRGDLSGANGLTF
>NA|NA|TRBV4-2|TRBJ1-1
TGTGCCAGCAGCCAGGCCTCAGACAGGAGTAACACTGAAGCTTTCTTT
CASSQASDRSNTEAFF
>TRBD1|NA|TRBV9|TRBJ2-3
TGTGCCAGCAGCTCGAGGACAGGGTTGGATACGCAGTATTTT
CASSSRTGLDTQYF
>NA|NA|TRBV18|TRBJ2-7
TGTGCCAGCTCACCGGCTAGCGACTACGAGCAGTACTTC
CASSPASDYEQYF
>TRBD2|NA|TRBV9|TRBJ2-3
TGTGCCAGCAGCGTAGCACTAGCGCCTAGCACAGATACGCAGTATTTT
CASSVALAPSTDTQYF
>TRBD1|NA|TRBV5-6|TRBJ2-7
TGTGCCAGCAGCCCAGGGACAGGAACCCACGAGCAGTACTTC
CASSPGTGTHEQYF
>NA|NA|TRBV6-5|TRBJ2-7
TGTGCCAGCAGTTACTCGGGGACTCGGTCCTACGAGCAGTACTTC
CASSYSGTRSYEQYF
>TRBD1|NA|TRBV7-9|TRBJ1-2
TGTTCCAGCAGCTTTTCGACAGGGGATGGCTACACCTTC
CSSSFSTGDGYTF
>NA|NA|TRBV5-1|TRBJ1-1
TGCGCCAGCAGGGCGGGACCGGGAATCGAGGGGACTGAAGCTTTCTTT
CASRAGPGIEGTEAFF
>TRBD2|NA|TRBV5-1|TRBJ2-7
TGCGCCAGCAGCCCGACTAGCGGGGGGACCTCCTACGAGCAGTACTTC
CASSPTSGGTSYEQYF
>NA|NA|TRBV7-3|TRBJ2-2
TGTGCCAGCAGGCCGGACAGTTCGAACACCGGGGAGCTGTTTTTT
CASRPDSSNTGELFF
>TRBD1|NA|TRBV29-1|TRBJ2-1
TGCAGCGTCCTAATCCCGGGACAGGGGTTCAATGAGCAGTTCTTC
CSVLIPGQGFNEQFF
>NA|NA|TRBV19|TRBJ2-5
TGTGCCAGTAGTATCAGGGTCCAAGAGACCCAGTACTTC
CASSIRVQETQYF
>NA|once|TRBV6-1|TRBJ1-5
TGTGCCAGCAGCGCCGGGGGCAATCAGCCCCAGCATTTT
CASSAGGNQPQHF
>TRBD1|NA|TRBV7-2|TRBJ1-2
TGTGCCAGCAGCTTAGCGCTATCAGGGGGGCCCTATGGCTACACCTTC
CASSLALSGGPYGYTF
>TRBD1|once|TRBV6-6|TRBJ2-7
TGTGCCAGCACCGTGGGGGGACAGGGTAGTGTGCAGTACTTC
CASTVGGQGSVQYF
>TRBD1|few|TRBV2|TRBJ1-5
TGTGCCAGCAAGGCAGGGGGCAGCCAGCCCCAGCATTTT
CASKAGGSQPQHF
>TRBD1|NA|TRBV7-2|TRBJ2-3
TGTGCCAGCAGCTTACGTATGACAGGGGGCAGGGATACGCAGTATTTT
CASSLRMTGGRDTQYF
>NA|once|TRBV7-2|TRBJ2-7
TGTGCCAGCACCCTGAGGGGGGGCTACGAGCAGTACTTC
CASTLRGGYEQYF
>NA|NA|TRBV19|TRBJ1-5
TGTGCCAGTAGTATAGATAGGGGTCGCAATCAGCCCCAGCATTTT
CASSIDRGRNQPQHF
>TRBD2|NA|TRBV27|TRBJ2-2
TGTGCCAGCACCCTTAGCGGGAGGATTAACACCGGGGAGCTGTTTTTT
CASTLSGRINTGELFF
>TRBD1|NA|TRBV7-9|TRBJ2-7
TGTGCCAGCAGCTTCCCGGGACAGGGCTCCTACGAGCAGTACTTC
CASSFPGQGSYEQYF